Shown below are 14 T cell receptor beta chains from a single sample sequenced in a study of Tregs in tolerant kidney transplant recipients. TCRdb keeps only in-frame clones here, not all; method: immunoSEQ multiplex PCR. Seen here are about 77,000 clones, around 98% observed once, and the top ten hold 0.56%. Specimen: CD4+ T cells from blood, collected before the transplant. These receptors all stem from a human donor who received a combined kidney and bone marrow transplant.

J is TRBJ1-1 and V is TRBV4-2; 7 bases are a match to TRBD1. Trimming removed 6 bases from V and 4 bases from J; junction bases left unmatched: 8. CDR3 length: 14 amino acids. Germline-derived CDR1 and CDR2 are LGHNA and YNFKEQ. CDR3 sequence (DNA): TGTGCCAGCAGTAACAGGGGAGTTGGCACTGAAGCTTTCTTT. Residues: CASSNRGVGTEAFF.

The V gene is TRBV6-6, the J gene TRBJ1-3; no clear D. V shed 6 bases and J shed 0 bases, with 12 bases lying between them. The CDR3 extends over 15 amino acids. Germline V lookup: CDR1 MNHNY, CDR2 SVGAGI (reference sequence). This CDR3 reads CASSFRDFSGNTIYF. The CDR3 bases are TGTGCCAGCAGCTTCCGGGATTTCTCTGGAAACACCATATATTTT.

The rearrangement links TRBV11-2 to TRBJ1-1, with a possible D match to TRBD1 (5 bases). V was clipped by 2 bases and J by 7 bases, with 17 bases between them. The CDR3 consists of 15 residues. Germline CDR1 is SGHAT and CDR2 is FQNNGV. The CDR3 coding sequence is TGTGCCAGCAGCTTATCCCCGGGACTCGTTTTTGAAGCTTTCTTT. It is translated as CASSLSPGLVFEAFF.

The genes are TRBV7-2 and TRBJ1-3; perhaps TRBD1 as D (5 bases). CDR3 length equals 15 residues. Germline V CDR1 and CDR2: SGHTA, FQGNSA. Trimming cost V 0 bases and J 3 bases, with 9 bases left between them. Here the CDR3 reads CASSLAGTGGNTIYF. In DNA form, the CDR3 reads TGTGCCAGCAGCTTAGCGGGAACAGGTGGAAACACCATATATTTT.

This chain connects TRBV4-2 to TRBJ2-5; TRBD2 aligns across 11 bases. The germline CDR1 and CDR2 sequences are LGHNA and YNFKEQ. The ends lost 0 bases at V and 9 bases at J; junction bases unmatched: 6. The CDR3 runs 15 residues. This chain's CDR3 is CASSQDYSGRGAQYF. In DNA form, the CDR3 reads TGTGCCAGCAGCCAAGATTATAGCGGGAGGGGAGCCCAGTACTTC.

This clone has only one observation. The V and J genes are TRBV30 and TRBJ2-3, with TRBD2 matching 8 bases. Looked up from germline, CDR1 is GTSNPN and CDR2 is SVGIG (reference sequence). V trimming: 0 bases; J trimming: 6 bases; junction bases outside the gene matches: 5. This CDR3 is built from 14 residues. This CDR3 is CAWSVQAGVDTQYF. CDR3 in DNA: TGTGCCTGGAGTGTACAAGCGGGGGTTGATACGCAGTATTTT. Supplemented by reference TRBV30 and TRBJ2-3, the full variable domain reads SQTIHQWPATLVQPVGSPLSLECTVEGTSNPNLYWYRQAAGRGLQLLFYSVGIGQISSEVPQNLSASRPQDRQFILSSKKLLLSDSGFYLCAWSVQAGVDTQYFGPGTRLTVL.

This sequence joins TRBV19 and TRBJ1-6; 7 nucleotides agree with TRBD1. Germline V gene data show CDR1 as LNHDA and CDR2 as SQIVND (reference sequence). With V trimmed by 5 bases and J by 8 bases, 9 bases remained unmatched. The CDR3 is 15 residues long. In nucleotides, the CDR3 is TGTGCCAGTAGTCAAACAGGGGATTACGATTCACCCCTCCACTTT. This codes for CASSQTGDYDSPLHF.

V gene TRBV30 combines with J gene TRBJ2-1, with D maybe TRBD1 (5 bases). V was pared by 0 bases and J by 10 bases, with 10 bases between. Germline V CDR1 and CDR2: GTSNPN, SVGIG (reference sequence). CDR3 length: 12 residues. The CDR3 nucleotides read TGTGCCTGGAGTGTACAGGCGCGCGAGCAGTTCTTC. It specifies CAWSVQAREQFF.

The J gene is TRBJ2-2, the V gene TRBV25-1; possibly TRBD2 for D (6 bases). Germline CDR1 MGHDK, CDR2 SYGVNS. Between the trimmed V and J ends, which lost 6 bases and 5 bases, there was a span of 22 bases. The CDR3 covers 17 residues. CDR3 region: CASSKDLDRSGTGELFF. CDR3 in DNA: TGTGCCAGCAGCAAAGACCTCGACCGCAGCGGGACCGGGGAGCTGTTTTTT.

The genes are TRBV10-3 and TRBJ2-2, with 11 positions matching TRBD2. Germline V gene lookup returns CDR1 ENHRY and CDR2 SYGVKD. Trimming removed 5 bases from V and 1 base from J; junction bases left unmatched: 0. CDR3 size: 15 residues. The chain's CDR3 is CAISLAGGNTGELFF. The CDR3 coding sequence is TGTGCCATCAGTCTAGCGGGAGGGAACACCGGGGAGCTGTTTTTT.

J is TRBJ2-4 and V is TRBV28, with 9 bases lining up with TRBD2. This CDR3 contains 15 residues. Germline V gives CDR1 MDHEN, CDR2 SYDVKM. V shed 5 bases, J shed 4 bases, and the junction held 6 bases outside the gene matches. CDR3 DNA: TGTGCCAGCAGTGTGACTAGCGGCTCGAAAAACATTCAGTACTTC. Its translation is CASSVTSGSKNIQYF.

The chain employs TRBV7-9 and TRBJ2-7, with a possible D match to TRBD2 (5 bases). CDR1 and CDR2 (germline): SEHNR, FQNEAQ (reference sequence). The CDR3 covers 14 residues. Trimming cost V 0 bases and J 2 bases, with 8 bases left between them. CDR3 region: CASSLAGSTYEQYF. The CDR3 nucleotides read TGTGCCAGCAGCTTAGCAGGGAGTACCTACGAGCAGTACTTC.

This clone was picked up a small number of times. CDR3 in DNA: TGTGCCAGCAGCTTAGTGCAGGAGGGCACTGAAGCTTTCTTT. Translation gives CASSLVQEGTEAFF. V and J are TRBV7-9 and TRBJ1-1, with D uncertain. The CDR3 is made up of 14 amino acids. The V and J ends lost 1 base and 4 bases respectively, with 10 bases between them. From germline, CDR1 is SEHNR and CDR2 FQNEAQ (reference sequence).

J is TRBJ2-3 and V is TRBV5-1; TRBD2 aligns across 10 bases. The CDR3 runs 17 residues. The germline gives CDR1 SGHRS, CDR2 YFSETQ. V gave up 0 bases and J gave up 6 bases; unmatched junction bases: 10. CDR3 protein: CASSLGVSGGQLDTQYF. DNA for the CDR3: TGCGCCAGCAGCTTGGGTGTTAGCGGGGGGCAATTGGATACGCAGTATTTT.